Listed below are T cell receptor beta chains from one sample, sequenced in a study of response to subunit inactivated influenza vaccine. TCRdb re-called the RT-PCR reads with MiXCR, one entry per CDR3 protein. The data contain around 320,000 distinct CDR3 sequences, about 20% of them singletons. The specimen was PBMCs from blood, collected about 19 months after vaccination. Every receptor here comes from a man between 50 and 69 years old who received an inactivated influenza vaccine. Both conserved end residues are trimmed from each CDR3. The order of the fields is D gene, V gene, J gene, CDR3 protein. A D gene is named only where the DNA matches it firmly.

D: TRBD2
V: TRBV6-5
J: TRBJ2-2
CDR3: ASSYGLAGGTGELF

D: NA
V: TRBV6-2/TRBV6-3
J: TRBJ1-2
CDR3: ASRPRDNYGYT

D: NA
V: TRBV4-1
J: TRBJ1-1
CDR3: ASSQRQPGGEAF

D: NA
V: TRBV7-3
J: TRBJ2-2
CDR3: ASSFGTPGELF

D: NA
V: TRBV7-9
J: TRBJ2-1
CDR3: ASSLAQLEQF

D: NA
V: TRBV28
J: TRBJ2-7
CDR3: ASSFLSDGGTSSYEQY

D: TRBD1
V: TRBV12-3/TRBV12-4
J: TRBJ1-1
CDR3: ASSSGTGGLSEAF

D: NA
V: TRBV12-3/TRBV12-4
J: TRBJ1-5
CDR3: ASSDYGGSPQH

D: NA
V: TRBV20-1
J: TRBJ2-1
CDR3: STRQGSSYNEQF

D: TRBD2
V: TRBV5-4
J: TRBJ2-1
CDR3: ASRPLAGEGNEQF

D: NA
V: TRBV30
J: TRBJ2-3
CDR3: AWTTRDIPYTQY

D: NA
V: TRBV20-1
J: TRBJ1-2
CDR3: SDTTASYGYT

D: NA
V: TRBV6-5
J: TRBJ1-4
CDR3: ASSYDGATNEKLF

D: TRBD2
V: TRBV28
J: TRBJ2-5
CDR3: ASDVAGGSRSQY

D: NA
V: TRBV20-1
J: TRBJ1-2
CDR3: SARTRDYGYT

D: TRBD1
V: TRBV4-3
J: TRBJ2-7
CDR3: ASSQVASGQETYEQY

D: TRBD2
V: TRBV7-2
J: TRBJ2-6
CDR3: ASSLTSGISGANVLT

D: TRBD2
V: TRBV4-2
J: TRBJ2-2
CDR3: ASSQAGGNTGELF

D: TRBD2
V: TRBV6-1
J: TRBJ2-5
CDR3: ASSRPSGVRETQY

D: NA
V: TRBV12-3/TRBV12-4
J: TRBJ1-2
CDR3: ASSLAGPGGYT

D: NA
V: TRBV6-1
J: TRBJ2-3
CDR3: ASSEYFWDSPY

D: NA
V: TRBV4-3
J: TRBJ2-3
CDR3: ASSLTVLTTDTQY

D: NA
V: TRBV7-2
J: TRBJ2-3
CDR3: ASSPGRAGAQY

D: TRBD2
V: TRBV5-1
J: TRBJ2-1
CDR3: ASSLGTSRANEQF

D: NA
V: TRBV30
J: TRBJ2-1
CDR3: AWSDDPGVGDNEQF

D: TRBD1
V: TRBV11-2
J: TRBJ1-6
CDR3: ASSLTGVSNSPLH

D: TRBD1
V: TRBV5-1
J: TRBJ1-3
CDR3: ASSHGTGAGNTIY

D: NA
V: TRBV29-1
J: TRBJ1-1
CDR3: SVIRVSEAF

D: NA
V: TRBV9
J: TRBJ2-2
CDR3: ASSVEWDNTGELF

D: TRBD1
V: TRBV20-1
J: TRBJ2-7
CDR3: SARDRINTGTGK

D: TRBD1
V: TRBV5-1
J: TRBJ1-1
CDR3: ASSLGQVALNTEAF

D: TRBD1
V: TRBV5-1
J: TRBJ1-1
CDR3: ASSLGGTDLTGGEAF

D: NA
V: TRBV6-2/TRBV6-3
J: TRBJ1-2
CDR3: ASNLSGHQGYT

D: NA
V: TRBV25-1
J: TRBJ1-2
CDR3: ASSESRLYGYT

D: TRBD2
V: TRBV30
J: TRBJ2-5
CDR3: AWSPGGHQETQY